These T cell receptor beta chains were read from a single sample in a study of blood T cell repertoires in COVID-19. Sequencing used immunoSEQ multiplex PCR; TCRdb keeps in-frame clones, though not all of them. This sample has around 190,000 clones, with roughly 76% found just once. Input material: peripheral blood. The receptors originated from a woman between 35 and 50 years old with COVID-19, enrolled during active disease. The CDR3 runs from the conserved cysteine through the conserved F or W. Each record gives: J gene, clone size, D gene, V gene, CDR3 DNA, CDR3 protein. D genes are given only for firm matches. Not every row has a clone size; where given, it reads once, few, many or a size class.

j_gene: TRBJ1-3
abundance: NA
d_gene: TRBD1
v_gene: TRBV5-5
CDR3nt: TGTGCCAGCAGCCCGGTTGAGTTTACAGGGGCCGGAAACACCATATATTTT
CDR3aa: CASSPVEFTGAGNTIYF

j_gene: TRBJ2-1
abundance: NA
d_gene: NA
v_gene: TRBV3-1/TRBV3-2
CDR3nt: TGTGCCAGCAGCCCACCATCCGGGATCTACAATGAGCAGTTCTTC
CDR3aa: CASSPPSGIYNEQFF

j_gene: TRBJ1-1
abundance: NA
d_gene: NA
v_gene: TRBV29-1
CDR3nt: TGCAGCGTTCGGGGGGGTATTTCTACTGAAGCTTTCTTT
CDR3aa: CSVRGGISTEAFF

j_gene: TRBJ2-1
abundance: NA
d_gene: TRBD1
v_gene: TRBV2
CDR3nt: TGTGCCAGCAGTGAAACAGGGGCTAATGAGCAGTTCTTC
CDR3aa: CASSETGANEQFF

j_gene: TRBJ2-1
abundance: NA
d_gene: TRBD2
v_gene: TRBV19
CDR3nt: TGTGCCAGTAGTATAGCCCTTGGCGGGAGGGCCCTTAGGAGAAATGAGCAGTTCTTC
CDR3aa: CASSIALGGRALRRNEQFF

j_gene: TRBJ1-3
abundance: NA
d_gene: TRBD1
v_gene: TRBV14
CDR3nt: TGTGCCAGCAGCCAAAGCGAAAGACAGGGGACCAACTCTGGAAACACCATATATTTT
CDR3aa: CASSQSERQGTNSGNTIYF

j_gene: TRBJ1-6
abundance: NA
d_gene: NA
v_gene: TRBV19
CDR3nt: TGTGCCAGTAGTATAGCACCACAGGGTCCAGGATCACCCCTCCACTTT
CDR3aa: CASSIAPQGPGSPLHF

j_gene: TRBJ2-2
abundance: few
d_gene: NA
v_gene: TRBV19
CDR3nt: TGTGCCAGTAGTATCACAGCGAACACCGGGGAGCTGTTTTTT
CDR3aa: CASSITANTGELFF

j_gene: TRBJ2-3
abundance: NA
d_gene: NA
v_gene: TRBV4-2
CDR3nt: TGTGCCAGCAGCCAAGTCGGAGCGGCCACAGATACGCAGTATTTT
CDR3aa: CASSQVGAATDTQYF

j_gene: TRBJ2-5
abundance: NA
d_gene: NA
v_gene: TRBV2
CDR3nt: TGTGCCAGCAGTGGAGGGCCAGGGGACCAAGAGACCCAGTACTTC
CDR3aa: CASSGGPGDQETQYF

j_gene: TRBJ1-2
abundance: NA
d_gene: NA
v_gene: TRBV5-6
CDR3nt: TGTGCCAGCAGCTTGGGGCGTGGGCAACCCCACTATGGCTACACCTTC
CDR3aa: CASSLGRGQPHYGYTF

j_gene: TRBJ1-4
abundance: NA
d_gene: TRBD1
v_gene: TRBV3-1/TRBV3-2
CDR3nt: TGTGCCAGCAGCCCCGACTTCACAGGGGGCCTCAAACTGTTTTTT
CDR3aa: CASSPDFTGGLKLFF

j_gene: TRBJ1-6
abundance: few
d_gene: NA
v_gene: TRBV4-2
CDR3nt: TGTGCCAGCAGCTTTCAACCAGGGTCTGGTTCACCCCTCCACTTT
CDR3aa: CASSFQPGSGSPLHF

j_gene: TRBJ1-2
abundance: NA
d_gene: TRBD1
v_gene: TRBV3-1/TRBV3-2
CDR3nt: TGTGCCAGCAGCGAAAGCAGGGGGCTGGGTGGCTACACCTTC
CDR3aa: CASSESRGLGGYTF

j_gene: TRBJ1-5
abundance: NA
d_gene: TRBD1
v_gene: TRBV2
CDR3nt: TGTGCCAGCAGTGGAAGGCGGACAGGGGGCTATAGCAATCAGCCCCAGCATTTT
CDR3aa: CASSGRRTGGYSNQPQHF

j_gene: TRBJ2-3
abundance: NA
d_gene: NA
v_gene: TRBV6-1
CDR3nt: TGTGCCAGCAGTGAATTGATAGGGGTGGCAGATACGCAGTATTTT
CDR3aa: CASSELIGVADTQYF

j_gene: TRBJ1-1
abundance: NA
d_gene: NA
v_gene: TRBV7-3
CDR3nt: TGTGCCAGCAGCTTAACTCAGAACACTGAAGCTTTCTTT
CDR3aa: CASSLTQNTEAFF

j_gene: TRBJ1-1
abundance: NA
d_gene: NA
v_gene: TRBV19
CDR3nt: TGTGCCAGTAGTGGGGGGGTTATGAACACTGAAGCTTTCTTT
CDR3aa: CASSGGVMNTEAFF

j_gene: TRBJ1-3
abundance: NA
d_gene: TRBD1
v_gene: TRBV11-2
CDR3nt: TGTGCCAGCAACCACCCGGGGACAGCCTCTGGAAACACCATATATTTT
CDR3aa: CASNHPGTASGNTIYF

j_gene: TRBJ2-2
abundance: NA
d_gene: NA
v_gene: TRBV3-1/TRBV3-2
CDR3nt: TGTGCCAGCAGAGGAGTCCGGGAGCTGTTTTTT
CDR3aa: CASRGVRELFF

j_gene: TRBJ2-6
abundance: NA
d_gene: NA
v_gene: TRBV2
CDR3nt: TGTGCCTCCTCCCCGCTGAGCTCTGGGGCCAACGTCCTGACTTTC
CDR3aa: CASSPLSSGANVLTF

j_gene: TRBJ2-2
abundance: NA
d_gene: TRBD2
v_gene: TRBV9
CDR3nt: TGTGCCAGCAGCGTAGCTACTTGGGCTAGCGGGGGATCTTGGGCCGGGGAGCTGTTTTTT
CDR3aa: CASSVATWASGGSWAGELFF

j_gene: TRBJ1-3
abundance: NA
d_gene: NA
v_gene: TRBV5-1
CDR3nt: TGCGCCAGCAGCTCGACCCGGGGGTACGGAAACACCATATATTTT
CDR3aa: CASSSTRGYGNTIYF

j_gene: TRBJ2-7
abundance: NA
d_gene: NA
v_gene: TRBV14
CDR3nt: TGTGCCAGCAGCCAAGCGTCACTCAGCGGCGAGCAGTACTTC
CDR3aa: CASSQASLSGEQYF

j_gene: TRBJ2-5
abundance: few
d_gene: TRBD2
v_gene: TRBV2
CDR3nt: TGTGCCAGCAGTGAGGTAGCGGGGGGAGAGACCCAGTACTTC
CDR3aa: CASSEVAGGETQYF

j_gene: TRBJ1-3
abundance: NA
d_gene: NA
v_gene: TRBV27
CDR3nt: TGTGCCAGCAGTTTAGGGGCAACTGGAAACACCATATATTTT
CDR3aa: CASSLGATGNTIYF

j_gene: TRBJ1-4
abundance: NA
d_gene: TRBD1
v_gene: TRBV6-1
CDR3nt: TGTGCCAGCAGTGAAGTGGGGACAGGGGTTGAAAAACTGTTTTTT
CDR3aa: CASSEVGTGVEKLFF

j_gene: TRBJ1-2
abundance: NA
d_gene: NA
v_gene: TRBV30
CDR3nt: TGTGCCTCGCACCCAGGCCCTAACTCCCGCTACACCTTC
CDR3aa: CASHPGPNSRYTF

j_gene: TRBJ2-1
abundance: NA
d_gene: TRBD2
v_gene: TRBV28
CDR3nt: TGTGCCAGCAGTACACTAGCGGGAGGGCCCTACAATGAGCAGTTCTTC
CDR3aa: CASSTLAGGPYNEQFF

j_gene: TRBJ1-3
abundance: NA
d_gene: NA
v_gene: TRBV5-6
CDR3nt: TGTGCCAGCAGCTGGACAAATGGAAACACCATATATTTT
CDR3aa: CASSWTNGNTIYF

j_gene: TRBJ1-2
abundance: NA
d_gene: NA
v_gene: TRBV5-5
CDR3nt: TGTGCCAGCAGCACAGACCCTACAGTGTCCTATGGCTACACCTTC
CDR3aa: CASSTDPTVSYGYTF

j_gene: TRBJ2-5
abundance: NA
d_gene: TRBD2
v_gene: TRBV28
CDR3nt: TGTGCCAGCAGTTTCGCGGGAGGGTTCCAAGAGACCCAGTACTTC
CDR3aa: CASSFAGGFQETQYF

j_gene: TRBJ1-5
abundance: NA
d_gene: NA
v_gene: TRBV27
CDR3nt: TGTGCCAGCAGTCCCCACACCTGGCGACAGGGCAATCAGCCCCAGCATTTT
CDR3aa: CASSPHTWRQGNQPQHF

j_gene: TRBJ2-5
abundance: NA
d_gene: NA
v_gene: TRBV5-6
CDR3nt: TGTGCCAGCAGCTTGGTGGTGGGGGGGCACGCGACCCAGTACTTC
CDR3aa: CASSLVVGGHATQYF

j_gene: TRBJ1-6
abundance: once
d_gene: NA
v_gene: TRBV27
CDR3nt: TGTGCCAGCAGTTCAACAACAGGGACGGGCCCCTATAATTCACCCCTCCACTTT
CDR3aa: CASSSTTGTGPYNSPLHF

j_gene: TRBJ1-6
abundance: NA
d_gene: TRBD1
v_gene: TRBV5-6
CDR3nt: TGTGCCAGCAGCTCCGGGACAGGGAGTTCACCCCTCCACTTT
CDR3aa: CASSSGTGSSPLHF

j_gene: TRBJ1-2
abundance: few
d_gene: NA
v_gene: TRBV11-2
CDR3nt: TGTGCCAGCAGCTTAGAGCTCAGTGGCTACACCTTC
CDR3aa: CASSLELSGYTF

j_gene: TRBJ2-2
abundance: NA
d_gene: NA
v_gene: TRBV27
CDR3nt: TGTGCCAGCAGTAAACCTACGAACACCGGGGAGCTGTTTTTT
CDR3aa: CASSKPTNTGELFF

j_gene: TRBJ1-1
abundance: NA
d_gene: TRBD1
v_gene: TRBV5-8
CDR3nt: TGTGCCAGCAGCTTGGGACAGGGGAATTTTGCTGAAGCTTTCTTT
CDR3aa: CASSLGQGNFAEAFF

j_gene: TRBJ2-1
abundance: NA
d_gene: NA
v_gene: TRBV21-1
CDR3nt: TGTGCCAGCAGCATGACTAGCGGGAGGGCCAACAATGAGCAGTTCTTC
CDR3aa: CASSMTSGRANNEQFF

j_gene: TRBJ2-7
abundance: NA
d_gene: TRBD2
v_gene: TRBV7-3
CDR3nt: TGTGCCAGCAGCCCCTCGGGGGGATTCCACGAGCAGTACTTC
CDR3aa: CASSPSGGFHEQYF

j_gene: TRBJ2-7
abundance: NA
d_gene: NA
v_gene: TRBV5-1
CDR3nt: TGCGCCAGCAGCTTGGCACAGGGCACCTACGAGCAGTACTTC
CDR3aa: CASSLAQGTYEQYF